This T cell receptor (beta chain) was retrieved from a study of CD8+ T cells in alopecia areata. At the level of the study: Each day, treated patients took oral tofacitinib twice, at 5 to 10 mg per dose.

Germline V gene lookup returns CDR1 SNHLY and CDR2 FYNNEI. V was trimmed by 7 bases and J by 0 bases, leaving 3 bases between them. CDR3 length equals 11 residues. Broader study findings: Clonality in lesional scalp, especially alopecia totalis/universalis, exceeded that of normal scalp. Scalp and blood samples kept many expanded lesional clones throughout tofacitinib.

Remarks on this clone: Its specificity is not known.

The treatment here: oral pan-JAK inhibitor, 5-10 mg twice daily. Samples from alopecia areata patients were lesional scalp punch biopsies and peripheral blood. Extracted from the samples, RNA was reverse transcribed into cDNA to serve as the sequencing template. Produced via immunoSEQ multiplex PCR; TCRdb's table is partial and in-frame only. The sample shows about 140,000 clones, 80% to 90% of them seen only once. The sequencing used CD8+ T cells sorted from blood, collected at week 4, from a patient treated with tofacitinib. The gene calls are TRBV2 and TRBJ1-1; D gene uncertain. This TCR came from a human donor with alopecia areata. CDR3 coding DNA: TGTGCCAGCACCCTGAACACTGAAGCTTTCTTT. Translation gives CASTLNTEAFF. Filled out from reference TRBV2 and TRBJ1-1, the complete variable domain reads EPEVTQTPSHQVTQMGQEVILRCVPISNHLYFYWYRQILGQKVEFLVSFYNNEISEKSEIFDDQFSVERPDGSNFTLKIRSTKLEDSAMYFCASTLNTEAFFGQGTRLTVV.